A selection of T cell receptor beta chains follows, all from one sample in a study of cytomegalovirus exposure and HLA in healthy donors. Data came from immunoSEQ multiplex PCR; TCRdb stores just in-frame clones and leaves some out. The sample comprises roughly 100,000 clones, 65% to 80% of which are singletons, and around 9.3% rests with the top ten. Sequenced sample: PBMCs. These receptors were obtained from a man aged 50-59 years in good health and CMV-seronegative. The CDR3 runs from the conserved cysteine through the conserved F or W. The order of the fields is CDR3 protein, CDR3 DNA, clone size, V gene, D gene, J gene. The D gene is left open where the match is weak. Size tells how often a clone was seen (once, few, many) or the class of an expanded clone, and some rows leave it out.

CAWSVGAGNTEAFF TGTGCCTGGAGTGTAGGCGCGGGGAACACTGAAGCTTTCTTT NA TRBV30 NA TRBJ1-1
CASSLQGSNTEAFF TGTGCCAGCAGTTTACAGGGGTCGAACACTGAAGCTTTCTTT NA TRBV27 NA TRBJ1-1
CATRAVGELFF TGTGCCACCAGGGCCGTCGGGGAGCTGTTTTTT NA TRBV10-3 NA TRBJ2-2
CASSGQGGNPGAQYF TGTGCCAGTAGTGGACAGGGAGGGAACCCAGGGGCCCAGTACTTC many TRBV19 NA TRBJ2-5
CASSLLSRGGTGELFF TGTGCCAGCAGCTTGCTTTCCCGGGGGGGGACCGGGGAGCTGTTTTTT medium-sized TRBV5-5 TRBD2 TRBJ2-2
CASSFNLGETQYF TGTGCCAGCAGTTTTAACCTAGGAGAGACCCAGTACTTC NA TRBV27 NA TRBJ2-5
CASRTGTGGQETQYF TGTGCCAGCAGGACCGGGACAGGGGGCCAAGAGACCCAGTACTTC NA TRBV6-1 TRBD1 TRBJ2-5
CASSTARGTDTQYF TGTGCCAGCAGTACGGCCCGCGGAACAGATACGCAGTATTTT NA TRBV2 NA TRBJ2-3
CASSLVRGNTGELFF TGTGCCAGCAGTTTAGTTCGGGGGAACACCGGGGAGCTGTTTTTT few TRBV28 NA TRBJ2-2
CASSFEGHATYEQYF TGCGCCAGCAGCTTTGAGGGACACGCTACCTACGAGCAGTACTTC few TRBV5-1 NA TRBJ2-7
CASSLGGTNTEAFF TGCGCCAGCAGCTTAGGCGGTACGAACACTGAAGCTTTCTTT NA TRBV5-1 NA TRBJ1-1
CATSRWRGGGSSYEQYF TGTGCCACCAGCAGGTGGAGGGGCGGGGGGTCCTCCTACGAGCAGTACTTC NA TRBV15 TRBD2 TRBJ2-7
CASRREGTGELFF TGTGCCAGCAGGAGGGAGGGGACCGGGGAGCTGTTTTTT NA TRBV6-5 TRBD2 TRBJ2-2
CASSRRQGTDTQYF TGTGCCAGCAGCCGTAGACAGGGCACAGATACGCAGTATTTT few TRBV5-4 NA TRBJ2-3
CASSIEGGARTEAFF TGTGCCAGTAGTATAGAGGGGGGGGCTCGGACTGAAGCTTTCTTT NA TRBV19 NA TRBJ1-1
CASSPRQGGNTEAFF TGTGCCAGCAGTCCCCGACAGGGAGGGAACACTGAAGCTTTCTTT NA TRBV2 TRBD1 TRBJ1-1
CASRAGMNTEAFF TGTGCCAGCAGGGCGGGGATGAACACTGAAGCTTTCTTT few TRBV5-6 NA TRBJ1-1
CASSLGQGGSNQPQHF TGCGCCAGCAGCTTGGGACAGGGTGGGAGCAATCAGCCCCAGCATTTT NA TRBV5-1 TRBD1 TRBJ1-5
CASSRGEKLFF TGTGCCAGCAGCCGCGGCGAAAAACTGTTTTTT NA TRBV6-1 NA TRBJ1-4
CAWSVQSGNTIYF TGTGCCTGGAGTGTACAGTCGGGAAACACCATATATTTT NA TRBV30 NA TRBJ1-3
CASSTQGTQNTGELFF TGTGCCAGCAGCACGCAGGGGACACAGAACACCGGGGAGCTGTTTTTT NA TRBV7-3 NA TRBJ2-2
CASSLAGYSEQYF TGTGCCAGCAGCTTAGCGGGTTACAGCGAGCAGTACTTC NA TRBV7-2 NA TRBJ2-7
CASSLRAGGRTGELFF TGTGCCAGCAGCTTAAGAGCTGGAGGACGTACCGGGGAGCTGTTTTTT NA TRBV7-6 NA TRBJ2-2
CASSFLSTGGGETQYF TGTGCCAGCAGTTTTTTGTCGACAGGGGGGGGAGAGACCCAGTACTTC NA TRBV28 TRBD1 TRBJ2-5
CASSLARWANYGYTF TGTGCCAGCAGCTTAGCTCGGTGGGCCAACTATGGCTACACCTTC once TRBV7-2 NA TRBJ1-2
CASSEQGTGNQPQHF TGTGCCAGCAGCGAACAGGGAACGGGCAATCAGCCCCAGCATTTT NA TRBV6-4 NA TRBJ1-5
CASRPLAGGTDTQYF TGTGCCAGCAGACCTCTAGCGGGAGGGACAGATACGCAGTATTTT NA TRBV5-6 TRBD2 TRBJ2-3
CATNRVVTEAFF TGTGCCACAAACAGGGTCGTCACTGAAGCTTTCTTT NA TRBV2 NA TRBJ1-1
CASRRTGKGEQFF TGTGCCAGCCGACGGACAGGGAAGGGTGAGCAGTTCTTC once TRBV27 TRBD1 TRBJ2-1
CSAARAGSYNEQFF TGCAGCGCCGCACGGGCGGGATCCTACAATGAGCAGTTCTTC NA TRBV29-1 NA TRBJ2-1
CASRGLAGGSTDTQYF TGCGCCAGCAGGGGACTAGCGGGAGGGAGCACAGATACGCAGTATTTT NA TRBV5-1 TRBD2 TRBJ2-3
CASSVQGSYEQYF TGTGCCAGCAGCGTCCAGGGGTCCTACGAGCAGTACTTC NA TRBV9 NA TRBJ2-7
CASSQLSGKAYNEQFF TGTGCCAGCAGCCAACTTAGCGGGAAAGCCTACAATGAGCAGTTCTTC NA TRBV4-2 TRBD2 TRBJ2-1
CASSWGTGVNEKLFF TGTGCCAGCAGTTGGGGGACAGGGGTTAATGAAAAACTGTTTTTT NA TRBV27 TRBD1 TRBJ1-4
CASSPTQVTPGYTF TGTGCCAGCAGCCCCACACAGGTAACTCCTGGCTACACCTTC NA TRBV5-4 NA TRBJ1-2
CASKPDRGAYGYTF TGTGCCAGCAAGCCTGACAGGGGTGCTTATGGCTACACCTTC NA TRBV5-8 TRBD1 TRBJ1-2
CASSSTAAEQFF TGTGCCAGCAGTTCGACAGCCGCTGAGCAGTTCTTC NA TRBV27 NA TRBJ2-1
CASTPDRDRTDGELFF TGTGCCAGTACCCCGGACAGGGATCGAACTGACGGGGAGCTGTTTTTT NA TRBV19 TRBD1 TRBJ2-2
CASRGRADNSPLHF TGTGCCAGCAGGGGCAGGGCGGATAATTCACCCCTCCACTTT NA TRBV2 NA TRBJ1-6